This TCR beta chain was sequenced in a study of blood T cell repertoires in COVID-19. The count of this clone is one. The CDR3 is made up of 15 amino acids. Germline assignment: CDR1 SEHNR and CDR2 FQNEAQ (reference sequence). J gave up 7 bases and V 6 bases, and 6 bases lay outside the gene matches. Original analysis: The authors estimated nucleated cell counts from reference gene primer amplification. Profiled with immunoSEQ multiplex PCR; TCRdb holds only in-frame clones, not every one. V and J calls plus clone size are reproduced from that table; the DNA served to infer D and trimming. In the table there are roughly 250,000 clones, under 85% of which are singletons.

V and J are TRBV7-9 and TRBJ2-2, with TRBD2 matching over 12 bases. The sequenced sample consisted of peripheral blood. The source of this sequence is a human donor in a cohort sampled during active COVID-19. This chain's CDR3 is CASRSSGRAGGELFF. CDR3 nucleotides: TGTGCCAGCAGATCTAGCGGGAGGGCCGGCGGGGAGCTGTTTTTT.